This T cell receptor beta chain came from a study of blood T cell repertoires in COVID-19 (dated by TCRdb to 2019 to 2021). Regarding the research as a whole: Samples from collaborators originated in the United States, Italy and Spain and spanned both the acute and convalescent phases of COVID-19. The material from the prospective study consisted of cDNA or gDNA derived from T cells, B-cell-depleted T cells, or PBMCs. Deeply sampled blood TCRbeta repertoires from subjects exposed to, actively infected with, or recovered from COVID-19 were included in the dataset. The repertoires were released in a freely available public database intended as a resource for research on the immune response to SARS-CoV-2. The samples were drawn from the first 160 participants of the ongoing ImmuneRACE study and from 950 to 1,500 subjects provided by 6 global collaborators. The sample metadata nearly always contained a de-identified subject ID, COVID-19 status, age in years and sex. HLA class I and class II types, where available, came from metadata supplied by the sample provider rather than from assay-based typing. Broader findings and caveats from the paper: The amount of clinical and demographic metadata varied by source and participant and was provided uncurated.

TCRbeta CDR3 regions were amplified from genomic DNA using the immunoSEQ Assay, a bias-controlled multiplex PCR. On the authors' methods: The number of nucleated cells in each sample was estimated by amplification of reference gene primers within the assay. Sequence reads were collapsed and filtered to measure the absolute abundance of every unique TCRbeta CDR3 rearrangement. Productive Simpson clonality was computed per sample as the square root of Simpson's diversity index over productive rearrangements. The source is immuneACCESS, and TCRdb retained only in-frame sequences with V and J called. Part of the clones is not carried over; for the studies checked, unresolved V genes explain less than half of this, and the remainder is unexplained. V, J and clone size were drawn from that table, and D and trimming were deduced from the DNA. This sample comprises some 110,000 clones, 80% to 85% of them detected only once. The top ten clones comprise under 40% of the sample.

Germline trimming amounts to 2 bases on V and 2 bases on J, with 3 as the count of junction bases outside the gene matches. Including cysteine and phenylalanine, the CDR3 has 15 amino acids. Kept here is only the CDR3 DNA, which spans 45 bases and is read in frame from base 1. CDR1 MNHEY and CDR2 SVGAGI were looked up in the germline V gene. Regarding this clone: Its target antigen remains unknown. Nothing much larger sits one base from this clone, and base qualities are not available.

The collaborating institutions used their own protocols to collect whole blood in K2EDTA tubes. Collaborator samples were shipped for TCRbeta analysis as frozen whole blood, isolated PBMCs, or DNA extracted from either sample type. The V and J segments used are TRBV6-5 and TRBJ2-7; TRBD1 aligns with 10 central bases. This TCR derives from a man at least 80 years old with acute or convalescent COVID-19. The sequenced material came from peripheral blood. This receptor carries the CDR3 CASSYGTGDPYEQYF. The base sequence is TGTGCCAGCAGTTACGGGACAGGGGACCCCTACGAGCAGTACTTC.